This TCR beta chain appears in the sequencing data of a study of T cell clonotyping in hematopoietic cell transplantation. Indicated time point: recipient sample about 28 days before transplant, after cytoreduction. In germline, CDR1 is SEHNR, CDR2 FQNEAQ (reference sequence). This CDR3 has 14 residues. V was clipped by 4 bases and J by 4 bases; unmatched bases: 4. Regarding the study as a whole: At the given depth, recipient repertoires were over 95% de novo clonotypes.

The protocol was immunoSEQ multiplex PCR, while the TCRdb copy is restricted to in-frame clones and leaves out a portion. The sample contains 15,000 to 20,000 clones, roughly 80% of which appear only once. For this clone: Its antigen is not known.

The source of this sequence is a man aged 55 to 70 with acute myeloid leukemia. Some clones in this sample may be carry-over from other donors' samples. This specimen was peripheral blood mononuclear cells, taken before stem cell transplant. V gene TRBV7-9 combines with J gene TRBJ1-3; 7 positions match TRBD1. Here the CDR3 reads CASSSGTEGNTIYF. CDR3 DNA sequence: TGTGCCAGCAGCTCCGGGACAGAAGGAAACACCATATATTTT.